A selection of T cell receptor beta chains follows, all from one sample in a study of blood T cell repertoires in COVID-19. Clones were read by immunoSEQ multiplex PCR, and TCRdb kept only the in-frame ones, dropping some. The table lists 470,000 or so clones, approximately 83% of them singletons. The sample was peripheral blood. Receptor source: a human donor in a cohort sampled during active COVID-19. Both conserved end residues are part of each CDR3. The D gene is left open where the match is weak. Expanded clones are given a class, and other clones once, few, many or no size at all.

TRBD2,TRBJ2-5,-,TRBV6-2/TRBV6-3,TGTGCCAGCAGTTACCTTAGCGGGGGAGAGACCCAGTACTTC,CASSYLSGGETQYF
-,TRBJ1-1,-,TRBV18,TGTGCCAGCTCACCCGATACAGGGATAGCCATGAACACTGAAGCTTTCTTT,CASSPDTGIAMNTEAFF
TRBD2,TRBJ2-1,few,TRBV19,TGTGCCAGTAGAACCCGTGCCTCTAGCGGGAGTTCCGATGAGCAGTTCTTC,CASRTRASSGSSDEQFF
-,TRBJ1-1,-,TRBV5-6,TGTGCCAGCAGCTTCGGGGAACTGAACACTGAAGCTTTCTTT,CASSFGELNTEAFF
-,TRBJ2-3,once,TRBV21-1,TGTGCCAGCCCGGACAGGACTAGCACAGATACGCAGTATTTT,CASPDRTSTDTQYF
-,TRBJ1-2,-,TRBV18,TGTGCCAGCTCACCAATGCGAGGACAGCTTTATGGCTACACCTTC,CASSPMRGQLYGYTF
TRBD2,TRBJ2-7,once,TRBV28,TGTGCCAGCAGTCTTGGACTAGCGGGCATCTACGAGCAGTACTTC,CASSLGLAGIYEQYF
TRBD1,TRBJ1-3,once,TRBV18,TGTGCCAGCTCACCAAGTCCCGGGACAGGGGATGCTGGAAACACCATATATTTT,CASSPSPGTGDAGNTIYF
TRBD2,TRBJ2-7,few,TRBV14,TGTGCCAGCAGCCAATTGGGACTAGCGGTTGGACTCGAGCAGTACTTC,CASSQLGLAVGLEQYF
-,TRBJ2-5,-,TRBV5-1,TGCGCCAGCAGCCCCGATGTGGGGGGCCAAGAGACCCAGTACTTC,CASSPDVGGQETQYF
TRBD1,TRBJ1-1,-,TRBV19,TGTGCCAGTAGTGCTCCTGACAGGGGGTATAACACTGAAGCTTTCTTT,CASSAPDRGYNTEAFF
TRBD1,TRBJ2-1,-,TRBV5-1,TGCGCCAGCAGCTTGTCCACCGGGACAGGGGCCTACAATGAGCAGTTCTTC,CASSLSTGTGAYNEQFF
TRBD2,TRBJ2-1,-,TRBV30,TGTGCCTGGACTCCAGCGGGACCGCCATACAATGAGCAGTTCTTC,CAWTPAGPPYNEQFF
-,TRBJ2-3,-,TRBV29-1,TGCAGCCACCTGAGCGCAGATACGCAGTATTTT,CSHLSADTQYF
TRBD2,TRBJ2-1,-,TRBV30,TGTGCCTGGAGTAGGAGTGTGCGGCGGGAGGTGGAAAATGAGCAGTTCTTC,CAWSRSVRREVENEQFF
TRBD2,TRBJ2-2,-,TRBV18,TGTGCCAGCTCTCGGACTAGCGAGAGACACACCGGGGAGCTGTTTTTT,CASSRTSERHTGELFF
TRBD2,TRBJ2-5,-,TRBV9,TGTGCCAGCAGCGCCCTTGGACTAGCGGGACCCCAAGAGACCCAGTACTTC,CASSALGLAGPQETQYF
-,TRBJ2-7,-,TRBV7-2,TGTGCCAGCAGCTGGGGGGCCTACGAGCAGTACTTC,CASSWGAYEQYF
-,TRBJ2-1,-,TRBV27,TGTGCCAGCAGTTTATTAGGACAGATCAGCCTTGAGCAGTTCTTC,CASSLLGQISLEQFF
TRBD1,TRBJ2-7,-,TRBV27,TGTGCCAGCAGTTTATTACAGGGGGTCTTAGTCTACGAGCAGTACTTC,CASSLLQGVLVYEQYF
TRBD1,TRBJ1-2,-,TRBV4-3,TGCGCCAGCAGCCAAGAATTAATCGGAGAGGGGGCGCTCACTAACTATGGCTACACCTTC,CASSQELIGEGALTNYGYTF
-,TRBJ2-1,-,TRBV7-8,TGTGCCAGCAGCCACCCCTTGCGAAGCTCCTACAATGAGCAGTTCTTC,CASSHPLRSSYNEQFF
-,TRBJ2-3,-,TRBV29-1,TGCAGCGTTTATGGACTCGCCCTCACAGATACGCAGTATTTT,CSVYGLALTDTQYF
-,TRBJ2-5,few,TRBV7-9,TGTGCCAGCAGCTCAACCCAGGGGACCCAGTACTTC,CASSSTQGTQYF
TRBD2,TRBJ2-7,-,TRBV4-2,TGTGCCAGCAGCCAAGAAGCGGGAGTACCCTACGAGCAGTACTTC,CASSQEAGVPYEQYF
-,TRBJ2-1,-,TRBV27,TGTGCCAGCAGTCAACTAGCAATGAACGAGCAGTTCTTC,CASSQLAMNEQFF
-,TRBJ1-2,-,TRBV6-5,TGTGCCAGCAGTTACTCTGGGGGCGGCGGCTATGGCTACACCTTC,CASSYSGGGGYGYTF
TRBD1,TRBJ1-2,-,TRBV19,TGTGCCAGTAGTATAGAGGCCGGGACAGGGCAAAGAAGGAATGGCTACACCTTC,CASSIEAGTGQRRNGYTF
TRBD1,TRBJ1-5,once,TRBV19,TGTGCCAGTAGTCCGCAGGGGGATCAGCCCCAGCATTTT,CASSPQGDQPQHF
TRBD2,TRBJ2-5,-,TRBV19,TGTGCCAGTAGTATAGGAGGGACTAGAGACCAAGAGACCCAGTACTTC,CASSIGGTRDQETQYF
-,TRBJ1-3,-,TRBV9,TGTGCCAGCAGCTCGGGGGGGTTTTTCTCTGGAAACACCATATATTTT,CASSSGGFFSGNTIYF
TRBD2,TRBJ2-1,-,TRBV7-6,TGTGCCAGCAGCCCCAGACTAGCGGGAGCCTACAATGAGCAGTTCTTC,CASSPRLAGAYNEQFF
TRBD2,TRBJ2-1,-,TRBV3-1/TRBV3-2,TGTGCCAGCAGCCATTCCGGGACTAACAACAATGAGCAGTTCTTC,CASSHSGTNNNEQFF
TRBD2,TRBJ2-7,-,TRBV7-2,TGTGCCAGCAGCTCCTCGGGAGGCTGGTACGAGCAGTACTTC,CASSSSGGWYEQYF
TRBD2,TRBJ2-7,-,TRBV7-2,TGTGCCAGCAGCTTAGCGCCACTCACTAGCGGGAGGGGCGAGCAGTACTTC,CASSLAPLTSGRGEQYF
-,TRBJ1-1,few,TRBV7-9,TGTGCCAGCAGCTTCGGGACACGCTCGAACACTGAAGCTTTCTTT,CASSFGTRSNTEAFF
-,TRBJ1-4,-,TRBV19,TGTGCCAGTAGTATTTCGCAGGGGCCTACTCTAGGGGAAAAACTGTTTTTT,CASSISQGPTLGEKLFF
TRBD2,TRBJ2-2,-,TRBV9,TGTGCCAGCAGCACGGGACTAATAACGAACACCGGGGAGCTGTTTTTT,CASSTGLITNTGELFF
-,TRBJ2-7,-,TRBV28,TGTGCCGGGTCCGTTCAGGGGTCTATCGAGCAGTACTTC,CAGSVQGSIEQYF
TRBD1,TRBJ1-5,-,TRBV28,TGTGCCAGCAGTTTATCGGGACAGGGGATACATTTT,CASSLSGQGIHF
TRBD1,TRBJ2-1,once,TRBV28,TGTGCCAGCAGTTTATTATCCCCCTCCTCGGGACAGGGGGCGAGGAATGAGCAGTTCTTC,CASSLLSPSSGQGARNEQFF
-,TRBJ1-5,-,TRBV21-1,TGTGCCAGCAGCGGAACAGGGTCGAGGCAGTGGGATCAGCCCCAGCATTTT,CASSGTGSRQWDQPQHF
TRBD1,TRBJ2-1,many,TRBV19,TGTGCCAGTAGTTCCCCCCGGACAGGGGGCGCCTACAATGAGCAGTTCTTC,CASSSPRTGGAYNEQFF
-,TRBJ1-2,-,TRBV19,TGTGCCAGTAGTATAGAGAGTGCGAACTATGGCTACACCTTC,CASSIESANYGYTF
TRBD1,TRBJ2-4,-,TRBV7-9,TGTGCCAGCAGCTTTGACAGGGGGGAAGACATTCAGTACTTC,CASSFDRGEDIQYF
TRBD2,TRBJ2-1,-,TRBV6-2/TRBV6-3,TGTGCCAGCAGTTCACTAGCGGGAGGGCGTGAGCAGTTCTTC,CASSSLAGGREQFF
-,TRBJ1-3,-,TRBV19,TGTGCCAGTAGTCCGACCGGGGGACCTAGCTCTGGAAACACCATATATTTT,CASSPTGGPSSGNTIYF
TRBD1,TRBJ1-1,-,TRBV29-1,TGCAGCAGGACAGGCCAAAATGGAGTTGACACTGAAGCTTTCTTT,CSRTGQNGVDTEAFF
-,TRBJ2-5,-,TRBV5-1,TGCGCCAGCAGCTTGAGTTCTGCCAGGGCGGAGACCCAGTACTTC,CASSLSSARAETQYF
TRBD2,TRBJ2-7,-,TRBV27,TGTGCCAGCAGTTTCTATGGGGGGGAAGGCTACGAGCAGTACTTC,CASSFYGGEGYEQYF
TRBD2,TRBJ2-3,-,TRBV5-8,TGTGCCAGCGGATTAGCGGGGCAGAGGACAGATACGCAGTATTTT,CASGLAGQRTDTQYF
-,TRBJ2-2,once,TRBV18,TGTGCCAGCTCACCGACTAATACGAACACCGGGGAGCTGTTTTTT,CASSPTNTNTGELFF
-,TRBJ2-2,-,TRBV7-3,TGTGCCAGCAGCGAACAGGGTGGACCAACCGGGGAGCTGTTTTTT,CASSEQGGPTGELFF
TRBD2,TRBJ2-1,-,TRBV3-1/TRBV3-2,TGTGCCAGCACCCCCCTAGCGGGAGCCGGAGAGCAGTTCTTC,CASTPLAGAGEQFF
TRBD1,TRBJ2-1,-,TRBV4-2,TGTGCCAGCAGCCAAGAAGGACAGGGGGGCGATGAGCAGTTCTTC,CASSQEGQGGDEQFF